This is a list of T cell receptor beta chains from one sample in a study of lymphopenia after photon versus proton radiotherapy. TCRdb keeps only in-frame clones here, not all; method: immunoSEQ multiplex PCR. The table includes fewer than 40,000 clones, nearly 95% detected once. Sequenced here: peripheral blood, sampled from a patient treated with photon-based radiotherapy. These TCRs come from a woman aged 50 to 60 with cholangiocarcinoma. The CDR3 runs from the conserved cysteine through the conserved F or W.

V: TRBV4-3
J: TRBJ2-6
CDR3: CASSQEASTSSGANVLTF

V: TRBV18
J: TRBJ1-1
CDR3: CASSRQGARNTEAFF

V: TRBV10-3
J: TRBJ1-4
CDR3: CAISDDGLPNEKLFF

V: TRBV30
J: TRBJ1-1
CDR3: CAWTGGTGMNTEAFF

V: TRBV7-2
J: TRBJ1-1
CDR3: CASSLGTYTEAFF

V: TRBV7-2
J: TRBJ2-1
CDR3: CASSAGLAGINEQFF

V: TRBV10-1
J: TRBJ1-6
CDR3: CASSGRADNSPLHF

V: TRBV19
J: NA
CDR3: CASSIQGLTYEQYF

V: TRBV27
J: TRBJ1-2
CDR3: CASTPDTRRDYGYTF

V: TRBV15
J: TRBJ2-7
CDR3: CATSRGGATSEQYF

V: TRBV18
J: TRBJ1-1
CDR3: CASSPQLGTEAFF

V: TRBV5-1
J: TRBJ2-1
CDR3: CASSYSGDPYNEQFF

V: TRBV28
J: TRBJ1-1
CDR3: CASSFRDRVTEAFF

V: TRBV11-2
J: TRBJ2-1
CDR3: CASSSGGGQPFF

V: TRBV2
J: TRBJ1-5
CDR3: CASSGDGNNQPQHF

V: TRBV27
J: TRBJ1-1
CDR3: CASMWEGAGTEAFF

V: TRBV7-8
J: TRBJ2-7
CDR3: CASSPRQGSYEQYF

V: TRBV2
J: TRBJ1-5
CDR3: CASSPRFSRGYSNQPQHF

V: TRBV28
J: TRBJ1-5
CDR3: CASRPGRISNQPQHF

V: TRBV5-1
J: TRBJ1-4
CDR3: CASSSTSTNEKLFF

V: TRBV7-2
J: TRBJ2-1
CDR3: CASSPTSRWQFF

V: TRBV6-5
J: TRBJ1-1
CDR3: CASSYLQNTEAFF

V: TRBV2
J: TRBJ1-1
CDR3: CASREQGNTEAFF

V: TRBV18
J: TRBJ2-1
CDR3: CASSSRSDGRGEQFF

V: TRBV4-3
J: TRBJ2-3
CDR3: CASSPAQRGPDTQYF

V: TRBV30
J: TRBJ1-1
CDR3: CAWSVMNTEAFF

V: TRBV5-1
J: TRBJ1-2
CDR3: CASSGAAGALDYGYTF

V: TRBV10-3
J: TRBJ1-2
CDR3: CATALGGLYGYTF

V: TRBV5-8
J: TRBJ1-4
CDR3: CASSVGLTNEKLFF

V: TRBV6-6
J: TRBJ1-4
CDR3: CASTRDRLNEKLFF

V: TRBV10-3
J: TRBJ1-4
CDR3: CAISESLGANEKLFF

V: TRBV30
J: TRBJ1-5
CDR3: CAWSVYSGSQPQHF

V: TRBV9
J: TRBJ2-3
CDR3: CASSVGGPITDTQYF

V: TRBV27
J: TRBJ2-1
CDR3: CASATGGNEQFF

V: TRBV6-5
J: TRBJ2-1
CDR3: CASRGTDAPGGEQFF

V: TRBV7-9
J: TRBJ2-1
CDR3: CASSLLNYREISYNEQFF

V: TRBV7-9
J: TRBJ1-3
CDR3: CASSSDWDRNSGNTIYF

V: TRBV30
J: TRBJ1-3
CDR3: CAWSVRRNTIYF

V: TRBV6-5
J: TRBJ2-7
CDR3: CASLRGLGYEQYF

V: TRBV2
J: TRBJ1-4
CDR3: CASSGTGAWEKLFF

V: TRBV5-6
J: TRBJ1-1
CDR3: CASTPGGQSPTEAFF

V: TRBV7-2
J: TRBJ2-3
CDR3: CASSHGIDTQYF

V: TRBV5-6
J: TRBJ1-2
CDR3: CASSQQGNYGYTF

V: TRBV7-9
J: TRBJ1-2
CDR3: CASSLVLSVGYTF

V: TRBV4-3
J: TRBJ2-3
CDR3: CASSQAGCRGGCTDTQYF

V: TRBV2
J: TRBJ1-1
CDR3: CASSEQGQGLTEAFF

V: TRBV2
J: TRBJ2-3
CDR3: CASSEGRLIGDTQYF

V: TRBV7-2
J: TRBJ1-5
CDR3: CASRRDVQQPQHF

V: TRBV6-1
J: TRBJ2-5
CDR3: CASNLAGVETQYF

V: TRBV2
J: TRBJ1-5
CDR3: CASRWGERNQPQHF

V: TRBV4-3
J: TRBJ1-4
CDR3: CASSQGLQVTNEKLFF

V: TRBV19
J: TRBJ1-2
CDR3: CASSISSRYGYTF

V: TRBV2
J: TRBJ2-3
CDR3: CASRGGVTDTQYF

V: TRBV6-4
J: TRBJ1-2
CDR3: CASSDRSGGYTF

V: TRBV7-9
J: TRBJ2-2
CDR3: CASSLRSTGELFF

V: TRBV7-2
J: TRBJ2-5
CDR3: CASSLWKGAGETQYF

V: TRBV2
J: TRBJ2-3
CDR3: CASRNRGVSDTQYF

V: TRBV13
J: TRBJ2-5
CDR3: CASSLVLAAPTRQYF

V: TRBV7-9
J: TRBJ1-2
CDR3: CASSLVGTYGYTF

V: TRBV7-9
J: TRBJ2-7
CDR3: CASRKIQGPSGVSYEQYF